The present TCR beta chain was sequenced within a study of T cell repertoires in cytomegalovirus infection. The germline V and J ends were trimmed by 5 bases and 2 bases, with 9 bases remaining between them. The CDR3 runs to 13 residues. Each CDR3 protein is one row after TCRdb ran MiXCR on the reads. There are around 740,000 distinct CDR3 sequences in the sample; approximately 40% occur only once, and under 3% lies in the top ten. This clonotype was observed a handful of times. This clonotype was obtained from a human donor in good health (CMV status not recorded). Some clones in this sample may be carry-over from other donors' samples. The rearrangement links TRBV12-3 or TRBV12-4 to TRBJ1-1; the D is unclear. The sample consisted of PBMCs. The chain's CDR3 is CASSRNINTEAFF. The CDR3 DNA follows: TGTGCCAGCAGTAGAAATATAAACACTGAAGCTTTCTTT.